This record looks at one T cell receptor beta chain sequence and its context. Its specificity is not known. The data are from a study of T cell responses to AZD1222 COVID-19 vaccine. Produced via immunoSEQ multiplex PCR; TCRdb's table is partial and in-frame only. This sample yields around 200,000 clones, of which 85% to 95% are seen a single time; around 3.8% belongs to the top ten. CDR1 is SGHRS and CDR2 is YFSETQ in the germline V gene. The CDR3 spans 13 residues. V shed 2 bases and J shed 8 bases, with 11 bases lying between them. Study-level findings and limits: All repertoire sampling was performed exclusively after the peak T cell response. Donors were chiefly white British, with a greater number of females, and clonal diversity was perhaps underestimated. Reports say nearly half of spike-specific TCRs go after unmutated variant regions. Vaccination with two AZD1222 doses was followed by a rise in Spike-specific TCR breadth and depth.

The specimen comprised peripheral blood, sampled on day 0 of AZD1222 vaccination. The TCR comes from an adult in good health. The rearrangement joins TRBV5-1 to TRBJ1-5; weak D call: TRBD1 (5 bases). The CDR3 bases are TGCGCCAGCAGCTTTATGGTAGGGGAGCCCCAGCATTTT. Its translation is CASSFMVGEPQHF.